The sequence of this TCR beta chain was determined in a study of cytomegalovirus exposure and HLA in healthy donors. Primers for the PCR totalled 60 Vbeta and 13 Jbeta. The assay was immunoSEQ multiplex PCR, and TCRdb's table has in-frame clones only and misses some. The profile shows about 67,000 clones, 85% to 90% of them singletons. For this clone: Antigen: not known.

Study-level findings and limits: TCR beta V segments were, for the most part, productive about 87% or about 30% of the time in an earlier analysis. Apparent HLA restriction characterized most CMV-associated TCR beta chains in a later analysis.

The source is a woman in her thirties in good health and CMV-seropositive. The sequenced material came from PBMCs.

Written as DNA, the CDR3 is TGCGCCAGCAGCTTACTAGCGGGAGGGGTTTTGAGCACAGATACGCAGTATTTT. Protein sequence: CASSLLAGGVLSTDTQYF. The gene calls are TRBV5-1 and TRBJ2-3, with 13 bases identical to TRBD2. The CDR3 has 18 amino acids. V shed 2 bases, J shed 0 bases, and the junction held 6 bases outside the gene matches. Germline V gives CDR1 SGHRS, CDR2 YFSETQ. Full variable domain (missing parts from reference TRBV5-1 and TRBJ2-3): KAGVTQTPRYLIKTRGQQVTLSCSPISGHRSVSWYQQTPGQGLQFLFEYFSETQRNKGNFPGRFSGRQFSNSRSEMNVSTLELGDSALYLCASSLLAGGVLSTDTQYFGPGTRLTVL.